Listed below are T cell receptor beta chains from one sample, sequenced in a study of blood T cell repertoires in COVID-19. The method was immunoSEQ multiplex PCR; TCRdb's version includes in-frame clones alone and lacks a portion of them. The sample includes around 450,000 clones, around 90% of them seen just once. The source material was PBMCs or T cells enriched from blood (not recorded which). These receptor sequences come from a young woman with acute COVID-19. Each CDR3 is given with its conserved first and last residue. The order of the fields is J gene, D gene, clone size, V gene, CDR3 DNA, CDR3 protein. The D gene is left open where the match is weak. Only some rows state a clone size, as once, few, many or a class for expanded clones.

j_gene: TRBJ2-7; d_gene: .; abundance: few; v_gene: TRBV7-2; CDR3nt: TGTGCCAGCAGCGCGGGGACAGCATTATCCTACGAGCAGTACTTC; CDR3aa: CASSAGTALSYEQYF
j_gene: TRBJ2-7; d_gene: .; abundance: .; v_gene: TRBV18; CDR3nt: TGTGCCAGCTCACCAGGGGCAGGCTACGAGCAGTACTTC; CDR3aa: CASSPGAGYEQYF
j_gene: TRBJ1-2; d_gene: .; abundance: .; v_gene: TRBV9; CDR3nt: TGTGCCAGCAGCGTAGTAGGAGGTGGCTACACCTTC; CDR3aa: CASSVVGGGYTF
j_gene: TRBJ2-3; d_gene: TRBD2; abundance: .; v_gene: TRBV7-6; CDR3nt: TGTGCCAGCAGCTTAGGACCCTTGGCGGGAGGCACAGATACGCAGTATTTT; CDR3aa: CASSLGPLAGGTDTQYF
j_gene: TRBJ1-5; d_gene: .; abundance: .; v_gene: TRBV7-9; CDR3nt: TGTGCCAGCAGCTTAGACATAACCAATCAGCCCCAGCATTTT; CDR3aa: CASSLDITNQPQHF
j_gene: TRBJ1-2; d_gene: .; abundance: once; v_gene: TRBV5-6; CDR3nt: TGTGCCAGCAGCTTGGCAGGGAAAAGGGGCTATGGCTACACCTTC; CDR3aa: CASSLAGKRGYGYTF
j_gene: TRBJ1-4; d_gene: .; abundance: .; v_gene: TRBV19; CDR3nt: TGTGCCAGTAGTATAGATTGGGCAGCCAATGAAAAACTGTTTTTT; CDR3aa: CASSIDWAANEKLFF
j_gene: TRBJ1-3; d_gene: .; abundance: .; v_gene: TRBV19; CDR3nt: TGTGCCAGTAGTCCCCGACCCCTACAGGGATCCTCTGGAAACACCATATATTTT; CDR3aa: CASSPRPLQGSSGNTIYF
j_gene: TRBJ2-3; d_gene: .; abundance: .; v_gene: TRBV5-4; CDR3nt: TGTGCCATTGAGAGAGGAGGAGATACGCAGTATTTT; CDR3aa: CAIERGGDTQYF
j_gene: TRBJ1-6; d_gene: .; abundance: .; v_gene: TRBV6-6; CDR3nt: TGTGCCAGCAGTTACTCGAGGGGACAACATAATTCACCCCTCCACTTT; CDR3aa: CASSYSRGQHNSPLHF
j_gene: TRBJ2-1; d_gene: .; abundance: .; v_gene: TRBV5-4; CDR3nt: TGTGCCAGCAGCCCGATCGCGGGGGCATACAATGAGCAGTTCTTC; CDR3aa: CASSPIAGAYNEQFF